The T cell receptor beta chain described here comes from a study of blood T cell repertoires in COVID-19. As for the study in general: COVID-19 samples, acute and convalescent, were from the United States, Italy and Spain.

Assay used: immunoSEQ multiplex PCR; TCRdb lists only in-frame clones, some missing. This table holds approximately 100,000 clones, 89% found once. This CDR3 contains 16 residues. The J segment lost 5 bases and the V segment lost 1 base, leaving 9 bases of the junction unmatched. Germline CDR1 SGHTA, CDR2 FQGTGA. Sequencing was performed on peripheral blood. The TCR originated in a woman at least 80 years old with active COVID-19. The rearrangement links TRBV7-3 to TRBJ2-5, with TRBD1 identical over 8 bases. The CDR3 coding sequence is TGTGCCAGCAGCTTAAACCCCCCAGGGGGCGGGGAGACCCAGTACTTC. Amino acid sequence: CASSLNPPGGGETQYF.